The 8 T cell receptor beta chains presented below share a single source sample, sequenced in a study of shared clonotypes between healthy human individuals. The repertoire was sequenced with immunoSEQ multiplex PCR; TCRdb's copy has only in-frame clones and lacks some. Of hundreds of thousands of clones listed, approximately 96% were seen once; the top ten hold more than 0.085%. The naive CD8 fraction comprised CD45RO-negative cells positively selected for CCR7 and excluded terminally differentiated effector memory CD45RA+ cells. The sample consisted of naive CD8+ T cells sorted from blood. The receptors were gathered from a woman in her 30s in good health.

J is TRBJ1-4 and V is TRBV28; 7 bases match TRBD1. The ends lost 5 bases at V and 0 bases at J; junction bases unmatched: 3. The germline V gene has CDR1 MDHEN and CDR2 SYDVKM. The CDR3 is 15 residues long. CDR3 nucleotide sequence: TGTGCCAGCAGTCGACAGGGATCAACTAATGAAAAACTGTTTTTT. The encoded protein is CASSRQGSTNEKLFF.

J is TRBJ1-2 and V is TRBV19; 12 bases are shared with TRBD1. The CDR3 runs to 16 residues. Germline V gene lookup returns CDR1 LNHDA and CDR2 SQIVND (reference sequence). Trimming cost V 5 bases and J 5 bases; bases outside gene matches: 9. CDR3 in DNA: TGTGCCAGTAGTGCCCCCAGGGACAGGGGGCGTTATGGCTACACCTTC. It translates to CASSAPRDRGRYGYTF.

V and J are TRBV7-6 and TRBJ2-1, with 10 bases matching TRBD2. The J segment lost 4 bases and the V segment lost 5 bases, leaving 2 bases of the junction unmatched. The CDR3 is made up of 14 amino acids. Looked up from germline, CDR1 is SGHVS and CDR2 is FNYEAQ. CDR3 DNA sequence: TGTGCCAGCAGCCAAGCGGGAGGGTACAATGAGCAGTTCTTC. Translating it yields CASSQAGGYNEQFF.

The chain has TRBV9 and TRBJ1-2; 8 nucleotides agree with TRBD1. V lost 4 bases to trimming and J lost 4 bases; unmatched junction nucleotides: 9. The CDR3 covers 15 residues. Germline loops: CDR1 SGDLS, CDR2 YYNGEE. The CDR3 bases are TGTGCCAGCAGCCCCCGGACAGGGAGCCTCTATGGCTACACCTTC. It specifies CASSPRTGSLYGYTF.

The chain couples TRBV2 to TRBJ2-1, with unresolved D. The CDR3 consists of 14 residues. The V end lost 7 bases, the J end lost 5 bases, and 15 bases lay between the germline ends. Per the germline V gene, CDR1 is SNHLY and CDR2 is FYNNEI. The CDR3 loop reads CASISPSSNNEQFF. In nucleotides, the CDR3 is TGTGCCAGCATCTCCCCCAGTAGTAACAATGAGCAGTTCTTC.

This clone came up once. The chain uses TRBV27 and TRBJ2-7; D may be TRBD2 (6 bases). V was cut by 7 bases and J by 1 base, with 17 bases left in between. CDR1 and CDR2 (germline): MNHEY, SMNVEV (reference sequence). The CDR3 covers 15 residues. DNA of the CDR3: TGTGCCAGCAAGTTAGTGGGAGGCTTATCCTACGAGCAGTACTTC. Its translation: CASKLVGGLSYEQYF.

With respect to this clone: In the same sample, other DNA sequences code for this CDR3. The V and J genes are TRBV5-4 and TRBJ1-2, with D possibly being TRBD1 (5 bases). Germline V gives CDR1 SGHNT, CDR2 YYREEE (reference sequence). Trimming cost V 0 bases and J 2 bases, with 8 bases left between them. The CDR3 runs to 14 residues. The CDR3 reads CASSLVTANYGYTF. In DNA form, the CDR3 reads TGTGCCAGCAGCTTGGTGACAGCAAACTATGGCTACACCTTC.

This clone has a handful of counts. V is TRBV5-6 and J is TRBJ1-1, with 9 bases aligning to TRBD1. Germline V CDR1 and CDR2: SGHDT, YYEEEE. J was trimmed by 3 bases and V by 4 bases; bases with no gene match: 4. The CDR3 length is 14 residues. In DNA form, the CDR3 reads TGTGCCAGCAGCGTGACAGGGGGGCACACTGAAGCTTTCTTT. It is translated as CASSVTGGHTEAFF.